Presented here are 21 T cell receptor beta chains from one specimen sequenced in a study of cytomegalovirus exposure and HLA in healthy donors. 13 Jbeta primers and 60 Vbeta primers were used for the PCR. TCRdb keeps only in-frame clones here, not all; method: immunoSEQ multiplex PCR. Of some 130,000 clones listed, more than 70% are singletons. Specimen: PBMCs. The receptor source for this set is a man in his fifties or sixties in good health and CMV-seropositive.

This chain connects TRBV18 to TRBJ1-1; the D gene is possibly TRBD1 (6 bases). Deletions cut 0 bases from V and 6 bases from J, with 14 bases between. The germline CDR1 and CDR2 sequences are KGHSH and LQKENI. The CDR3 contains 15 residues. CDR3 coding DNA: TGTGCCAGCTCACCACCGCAGGGGATTGTGGCTGAAGCTTTCTTT. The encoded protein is CASSPPQGIVAEAFF.

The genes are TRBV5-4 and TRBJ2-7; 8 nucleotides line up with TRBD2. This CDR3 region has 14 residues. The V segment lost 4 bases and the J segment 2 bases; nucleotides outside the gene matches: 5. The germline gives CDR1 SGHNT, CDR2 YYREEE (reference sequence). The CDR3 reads CASSRGGGAYEQYF. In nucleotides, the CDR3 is TGTGCCAGCAGCCGGGGGGGCGGAGCCTACGAGCAGTACTTC.

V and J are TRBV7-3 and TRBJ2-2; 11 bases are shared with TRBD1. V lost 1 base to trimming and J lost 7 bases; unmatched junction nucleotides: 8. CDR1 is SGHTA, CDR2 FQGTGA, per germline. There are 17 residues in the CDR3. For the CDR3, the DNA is TGTGCCAGCAGCTTAATAGGGGACAGGGGGGCTGTCGGGGAGCTGTTTTTT. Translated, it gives CASSLIGDRGAVGELFF. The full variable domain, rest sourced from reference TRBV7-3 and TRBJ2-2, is GAGVSQTPSNKVTEKGKYVELRCDPISGHTALYWYRQSLGQGPEFLIYFQGTGAADDSGLPNDRFFAVRPEGSVSTLKIQRTERGDSAVYLCASSLIGDRGAVGELFFGEGSRLTVL.

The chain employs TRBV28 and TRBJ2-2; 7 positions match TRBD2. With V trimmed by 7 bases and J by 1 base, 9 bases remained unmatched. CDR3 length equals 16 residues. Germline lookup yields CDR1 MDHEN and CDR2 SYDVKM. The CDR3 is CASTSGGGGNTGELFF. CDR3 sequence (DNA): TGTGCCAGCACCTCAGGTGGGGGGGGGAACACCGGGGAGCTGTTTTTT.

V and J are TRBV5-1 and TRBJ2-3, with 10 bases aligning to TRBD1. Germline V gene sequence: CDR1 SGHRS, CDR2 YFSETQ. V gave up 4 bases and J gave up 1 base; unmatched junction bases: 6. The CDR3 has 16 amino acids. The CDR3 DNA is TGCGCCAGCAGCCCCGCCGGGACAGGGGGCACAGATACGCAGTATTTT. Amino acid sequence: CASSPAGTGGTDTQYF.

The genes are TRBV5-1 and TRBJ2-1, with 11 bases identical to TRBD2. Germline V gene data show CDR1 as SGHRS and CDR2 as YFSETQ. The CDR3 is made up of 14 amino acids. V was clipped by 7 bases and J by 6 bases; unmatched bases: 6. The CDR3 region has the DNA TGCGCCAGCCAACTAGCGGGAGTTAGCAATGAGCAGTTCTTC. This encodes CASQLAGVSNEQFF.

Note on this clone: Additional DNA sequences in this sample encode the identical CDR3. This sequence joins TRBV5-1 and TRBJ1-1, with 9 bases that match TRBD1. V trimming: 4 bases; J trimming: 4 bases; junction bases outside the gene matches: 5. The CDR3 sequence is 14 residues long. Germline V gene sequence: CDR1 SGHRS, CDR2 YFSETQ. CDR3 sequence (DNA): TGCGCCAGCAGCCTGGGACAGGGCCTCACTGAAGCTTTCTTT. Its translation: CASSLGQGLTEAFF.

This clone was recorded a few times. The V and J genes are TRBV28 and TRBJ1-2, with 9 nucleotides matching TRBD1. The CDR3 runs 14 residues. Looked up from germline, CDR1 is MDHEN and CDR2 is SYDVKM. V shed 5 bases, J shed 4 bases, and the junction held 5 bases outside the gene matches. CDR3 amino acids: CASSPGQGTYGYTF. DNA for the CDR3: TGTGCCAGCAGTCCGGGACAGGGTACCTATGGCTACACCTTC.

This chain's CDR3 is CASSFSGGQYF. As DNA, the CDR3 is TGTGCCAGCAGCTTTTCGGGGGGGCAGTACTTC. The chain joins TRBV11-3 to TRBJ2-7; 7 bases match TRBD2. Unmatched junction bases numbered 2, after V lost 3 bases and J lost 9 bases. The CDR3 totals 11 residues. Germline V gene lookup returns CDR1 SGHNT and CDR2 YENEEA.

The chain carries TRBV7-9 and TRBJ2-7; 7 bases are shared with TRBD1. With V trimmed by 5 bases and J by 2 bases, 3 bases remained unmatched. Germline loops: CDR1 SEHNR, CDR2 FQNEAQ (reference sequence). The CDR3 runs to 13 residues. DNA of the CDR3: TGTGCCAGCAGCCGACAGGGAACCTACGAGCAGTACTTC. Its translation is CASSRQGTYEQYF.

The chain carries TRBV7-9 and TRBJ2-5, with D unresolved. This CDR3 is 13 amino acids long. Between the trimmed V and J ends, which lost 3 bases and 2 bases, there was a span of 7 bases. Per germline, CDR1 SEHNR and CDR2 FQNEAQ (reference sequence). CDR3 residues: CASSFGSQETQYF. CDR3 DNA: TGTGCCAGCAGCTTCGGTTCTCAAGAGACCCAGTACTTC.

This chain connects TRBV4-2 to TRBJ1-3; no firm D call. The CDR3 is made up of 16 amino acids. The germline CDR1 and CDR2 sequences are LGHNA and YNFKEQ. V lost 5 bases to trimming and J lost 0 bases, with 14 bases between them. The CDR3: CASSSRLVSSGNTIYF. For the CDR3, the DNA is TGTGCCAGCAGCTCGCGACTTGTTAGCTCTGGAAACACCATATATTTT.

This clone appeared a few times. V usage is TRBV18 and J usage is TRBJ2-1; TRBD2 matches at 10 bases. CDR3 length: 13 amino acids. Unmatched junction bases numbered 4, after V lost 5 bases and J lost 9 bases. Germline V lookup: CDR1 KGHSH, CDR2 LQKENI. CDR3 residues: CASSGTSVSEQFF. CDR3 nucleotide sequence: TGTGCCAGCTCAGGGACTAGCGTTAGTGAGCAGTTCTTC.

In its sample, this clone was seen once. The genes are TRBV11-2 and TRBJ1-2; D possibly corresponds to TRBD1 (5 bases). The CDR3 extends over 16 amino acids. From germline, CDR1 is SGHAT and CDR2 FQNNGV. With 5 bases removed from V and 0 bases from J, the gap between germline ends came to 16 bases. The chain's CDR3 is CASSAGGGYSNYGYTF. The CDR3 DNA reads TGTGCCAGCAGCGCCGGGGGAGGGTATTCTAACTATGGCTACACCTTC.

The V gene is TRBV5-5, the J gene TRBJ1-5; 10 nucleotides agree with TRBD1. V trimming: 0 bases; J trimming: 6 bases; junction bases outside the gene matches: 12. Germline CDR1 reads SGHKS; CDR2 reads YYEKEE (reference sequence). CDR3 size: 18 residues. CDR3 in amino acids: CASSLGTTGGASRQPQHF. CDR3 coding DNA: TGTGCCAGCAGCTTGGGGACGACAGGGGGCGCGAGCCGTCAGCCCCAGCATTTT.

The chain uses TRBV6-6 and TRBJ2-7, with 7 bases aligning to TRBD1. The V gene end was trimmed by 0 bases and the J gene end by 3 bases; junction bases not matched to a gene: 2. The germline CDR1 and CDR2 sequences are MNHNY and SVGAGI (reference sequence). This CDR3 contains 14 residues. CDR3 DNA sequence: TGTGCCAGCAGTTACTCCGACAGGGTCTACGAGCAGTACTTC. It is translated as CASSYSDRVYEQYF.

The CDR3 is CASSLSQNQPQHF. The CDR3 nucleotides are TGTGCCAGCAGCTTGAGTCAGAATCAGCCCCAGCATTTT. This sequence joins TRBV5-5 and TRBJ1-5; D is uncertain. V lost 1 base and J lost 4, with 6 bases in between. This CDR3 contains 13 residues. Germline values: CDR1 SGHKS, CDR2 YYEKEE (reference sequence).

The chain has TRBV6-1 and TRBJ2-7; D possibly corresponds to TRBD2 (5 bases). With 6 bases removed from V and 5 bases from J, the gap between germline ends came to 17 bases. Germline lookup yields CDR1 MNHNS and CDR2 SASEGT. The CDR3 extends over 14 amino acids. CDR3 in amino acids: CASSSGPLEDEQYF. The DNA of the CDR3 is TGTGCCAGCAGCTCCGGGCCCCTGGAGGACGAGCAGTACTTC.

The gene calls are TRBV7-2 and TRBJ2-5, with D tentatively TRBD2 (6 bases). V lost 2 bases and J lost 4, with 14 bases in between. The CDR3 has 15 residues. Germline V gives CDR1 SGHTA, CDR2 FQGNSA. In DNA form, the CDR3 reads TGTGCCAGCAGCTTACAGGGAGGTCAGAGAGAGACCCAGTACTTC. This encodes CASSLQGGQRETQYF.

This CDR3 is CASSLRGGRWRGDQETQYF. The CDR3, as DNA: TGCGCCAGCAGCTTGAGAGGTGGCCGTTGGCGGGGGGACCAAGAGACCCAGTACTTC. The V and J genes are TRBV5-1 and TRBJ2-5; the match to TRBD2 covers 8 bases. V gave up 1 base and J gave up 0 bases; unmatched junction bases: 14. The CDR3 covers 19 residues. CDR1 and CDR2 (germline): SGHRS, YFSETQ.

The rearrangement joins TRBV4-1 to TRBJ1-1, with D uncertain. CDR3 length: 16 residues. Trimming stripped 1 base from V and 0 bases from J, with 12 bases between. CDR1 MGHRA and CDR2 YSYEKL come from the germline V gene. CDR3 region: CASSQGEARMNTEAFF. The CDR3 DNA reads TGCGCCAGCAGCCAAGGTGAGGCGAGGATGAACACTGAAGCTTTCTTT.